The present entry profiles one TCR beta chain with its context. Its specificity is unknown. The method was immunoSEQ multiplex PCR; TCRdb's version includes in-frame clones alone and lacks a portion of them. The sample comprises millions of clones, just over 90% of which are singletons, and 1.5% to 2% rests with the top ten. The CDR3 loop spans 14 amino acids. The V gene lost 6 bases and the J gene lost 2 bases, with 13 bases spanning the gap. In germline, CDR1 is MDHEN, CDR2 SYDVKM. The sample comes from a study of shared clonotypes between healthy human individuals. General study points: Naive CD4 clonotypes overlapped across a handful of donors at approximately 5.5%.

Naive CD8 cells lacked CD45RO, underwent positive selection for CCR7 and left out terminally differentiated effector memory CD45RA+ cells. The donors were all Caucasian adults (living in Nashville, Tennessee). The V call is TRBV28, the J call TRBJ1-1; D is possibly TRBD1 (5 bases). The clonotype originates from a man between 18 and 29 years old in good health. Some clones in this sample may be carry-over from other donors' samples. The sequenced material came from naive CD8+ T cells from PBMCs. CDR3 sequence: CASSPDGANTEAFF. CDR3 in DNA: TGTGCCAGCAGCCCCGATGGGGCCAACACTGAAGCTTTCTTT.